This T cell receptor (beta chain) was sequenced for a study of blood T cell repertoires in COVID-19. Across the study: From the United States, Italy and Spain came samples of acute and convalescent COVID-19.

The table came from immunoSEQ multiplex PCR; TCRdb's copy has only in-frame clones and leaves some out. The sample shows roughly 130,000 clones, approximately 81% of them seen only once. The CDR3 runs 19 residues. Germline V gene lookup returns CDR1 MNHNS and CDR2 SASEGT. Trimming cost V 1 base and J 1 base; bases outside gene matches: 10. This chain joins TRBV6-1 and TRBJ2-3; TRBD2 matches 11 bases. The source material was peripheral blood. The TCR comes from a woman in her twenties or thirties who had recovered from COVID-19. DNA of the CDR3: TGTGCCAGCAGTGAAGAGGGGCTAGCGGGAGGTGGGGGCACAGATACGCAGTATTTT. Its protein is CASSEEGLAGGGGTDTQYF.